This passage covers 16 T cell receptor beta chains from one sample sequenced in a study of blood T cell repertoires in COVID-19. Only in-frame clones appear in the TCRdb table, and some are missing; sequencing was by immunoSEQ multiplex PCR. The sample shows about 200,000 clones, more than 65% of them seen only once. Material for sequencing was PBMCs or T cells enriched from blood (not recorded which). Every receptor here comes from a man aged 35 to 55 who had recovered from COVID-19.

The chain is built from TRBV2 and TRBJ2-1, with TRBD2 identical over 10 bases. The germline gives CDR1 SNHLY, CDR2 FYNNEI. V shed 5 bases and J 4 bases; nucleotides not matched to a gene: 11. The CDR3 sequence is 17 residues long. DNA for the CDR3: TGTGCCAGCAGTCCACTAGGGGGACTAGCGCTATACAATGAGCAGTTCTTC. Its protein product is CASSPLGGLALYNEQFF.

In this sample, this clone turned up once. The chain couples TRBV5-1 to TRBJ1-4, with D perhaps TRBD1 (6 bases). This CDR3 region has 17 residues. Germline assignment: CDR1 SGHRS and CDR2 YFSETQ. V lost 0 bases and J lost 5, with 17 bases in between. The CDR3, as DNA: TGCGCCAGCAGCTTGGATGCGGGGGCCGTTTCCAATGAAAAACTGTTTTTT. Its protein is CASSLDAGAVSNEKLFF.

The chain employs TRBV10-2 and TRBJ2-1, with 8 bases matching TRBD1. Germline V gene lookup returns CDR1 WSHSY and CDR2 SAAADI. The CDR3 extends over 17 amino acids. Germline trimming cut 0 bases from V and 6 bases from J; bases unmatched to any gene: 10. The CDR3 protein is CASSESRGTGSRNEQFF. The CDR3 nucleotides read TGCGCCAGCAGTGAGTCGAGAGGGACAGGTTCTCGCAATGAGCAGTTCTTC.

This clone occurred once. This chain links TRBV30 with TRBJ1-5, with 7 nucleotides matching TRBD1. The CDR3 contains 14 residues. From germline, CDR1 is GTSNPN and CDR2 SVGIG (reference sequence). The V gene end was trimmed by 5 bases and the J gene end by 4 bases; junction bases not matched to a gene: 8. CDR3 DNA sequence: TGTGCCTGGGAGAAGGGACAGTTTAATCAGCCCCAGCATTTT. Translation: CAWEKGQFNQPQHF. Together with reference TRBV30 and TRBJ1-5, the CDR3 gives the full variable domain: SQTIHQWPATLVQPVGSPLSLECTVEGTSNPNLYWYRQAAGRGLQLLFYSVGIGQISSEVPQNLSASRPQDRQFILSSKKLLLSDSGFYLCAWEKGQFNQPQHFGDGTRLSIL.

This clone has more than one count but fewer than ten. The chain carries TRBV6-5 and TRBJ1-2, with D maybe TRBD1 (5 bases). CDR1 MNHEY and CDR2 SVGAGI come from the germline V gene. The V end lost 6 bases, the J end lost 5 bases, and 10 bases lay between the germline ends. The CDR3 loop spans 12 amino acids. CDR3 bases: TGTGCCAGCAGGGGGACTTTGTATGGCTACACCTTC. It codes for CASRGTLYGYTF.

The rearrangement links TRBV2 to TRBJ2-7; TRBD2 matches 14 bases. Germline V lookup: CDR1 SNHLY, CDR2 FYNNEI. There are 14 residues in the CDR3. Unmatched junction bases numbered 4, after V lost 8 bases and J lost 4 bases. CDR3 DNA sequence: TGTGCCAGCCATGGGACTAGCGGGGGTTACGAGCAGTACTTC. Translation: CASHGTSGGYEQYF. The whole variable domain, remainder taken from reference TRBV2 and TRBJ2-7, is EPEVTQTPSHQVTQMGQEVILRCVPISNHLYFYWYRQILGQKVEFLVSFYNNEISEKSEIFDDQFSVERPDGSNFTLKIRSTKLEDSAMYFCASHGTSGGYEQYFGPGTRLTVT.

The chain recombines TRBV5-6 with TRBJ1-2; TRBD1 matches at 7 bases. Germline assignment: CDR1 SGHDT and CDR2 YYEEEE. This CDR3 spans 13 amino acids. V trimming: 4 bases; J trimming: 4 bases; junction bases outside the gene matches: 4. The CDR3 sequence: CASSPGQIYGYTF. The CDR3 DNA is TGTGCCAGCAGCCCGGGACAGATCTATGGCTACACCTTC.

Remarks on this clone: Other nucleotide sequences in the sample specify the same CDR3. The CDR3 sequence is CASSFRLADEQFF. CDR3 nucleotide sequence: TGTGCCAGCAGTTTTAGGCTCGCGGATGAGCAGTTCTTC. V gene TRBV28 combines with J gene TRBJ2-1; D is ambiguous. Germline values: CDR1 MDHEN, CDR2 SYDVKM. The CDR3 sequence is 13 residues long. V lost 3 bases and J 8 bases, leaving 11 bases between the germline ends.

This chain's CDR3 is CASSLWVRGADSRNTF. The DNA for the CDR3 is TGTGCCAGCAGCTTATGGGTCCGCGGCGCGGACAGCAGAAACACCTTC. The rearrangement links TRBV7-9 to TRBJ1-2; D is possibly TRBD1 (6 bases). From germline, CDR1 is SEHNR and CDR2 FQNEAQ (reference sequence). Trimming took off 2 bases at V and 12 bases at J, with 25 bases between the two ends. This CDR3 spans 16 amino acids.

This sequence joins TRBV6-5 and TRBJ2-7; tentatively, D is TRBD2 (5 bases). The CDR3 is made up of 13 amino acids. CDR1 and CDR2 (germline): MNHEY, SVGAGI. V shed 9 bases and J shed 0 bases, with 12 bases lying between them. The CDR3 sequence is CASEGSGSYEQYF. In DNA form, the CDR3 reads TGTGCCAGTGAAGGGAGCGGCTCCTACGAGCAGTACTTC.

The chain links TRBV10-3 to TRBJ2-3, with 7 bases that match TRBD1. V dropped 8 bases and J dropped 3; count of bases not matched to a gene: 8. The CDR3 is 14 residues long. The V gene's germline CDR1 is ENHRY and CDR2 SYGVKD. This CDR3 reads CAIRYSTGTDTQYF. The CDR3 DNA sequence: TGTGCCATCCGATACTCGACAGGGACAGATACGCAGTATTTT.

The chain combines TRBV7-2 with TRBJ2-2; 8 bases fit TRBD2. The V and J ends lost 2 bases and 4 bases, in that order; junction bases with no gene match: 6. CDR3 length equals 16 residues. CDR1 and CDR2 (germline): SGHTA, FQGNSA. CDR3 region: CASSLFGAGATGELFF. CDR3 sequence (DNA): TGTGCCAGCAGCTTATTTGGAGCGGGGGCCACCGGGGAGCTGTTTTTT.

The rearrangement joins TRBV5-8 to TRBJ1-1, with 9 positions matching TRBD1. CDR3 length equals 13 residues. Germline V CDR1 and CDR2: SGHTS, YDEGEE. The V and J ends lost 3 bases and 3 bases, in that order; junction bases with no gene match: 0. The CDR3 bases are TGTGCCAGCAGCTGGGACAGGGACACTGAAGCTTTCTTT. This sequence encodes CASSWDRDTEAFF.

This rearrangement joins TRBV11-3 to TRBJ2-2, with D hard to call. The germline CDR1 and CDR2 sequences are SGHNT and YENEEA. The CDR3 covers 13 residues. Trimming took off 5 bases at V and 1 base at J, with 5 bases between the two ends. The chain's CDR3 is CASSQVNTGELFF. CDR3 coding DNA: TGTGCCAGCAGCCAGGTGAACACCGGGGAGCTGTTTTTT.

The CDR3 DNA sequence: TGTGCCAGCAGCTTGGGGGCTCTTGGGGCCAACGTCCTGACTTTC. Its protein product is CASSLGALGANVLTF. This rearrangement joins TRBV7-9 to TRBJ2-6, with TRBD1 as a possible D gene (6 bases). V shed 3 bases and J shed 3 bases, with 9 bases lying between them. CDR1 and CDR2 from the germline V gene are SEHNR and FQNEAQ (reference sequence). This CDR3 is 15 amino acids long.

The gene calls are TRBV5-1 and TRBJ2-3, with TRBD2 matching 13 bases. J was trimmed by 5 bases and V by 1 base; bases with no gene match: 7. The CDR3 runs 17 residues. Germline-derived CDR1 and CDR2 are SGHRS and YFSETQ. The CDR3 reads CASSLFTSGGARDTQYF. The CDR3 bases are TGCGCCAGCAGCTTGTTTACTAGCGGGGGGGCCAGAGATACGCAGTATTTT.